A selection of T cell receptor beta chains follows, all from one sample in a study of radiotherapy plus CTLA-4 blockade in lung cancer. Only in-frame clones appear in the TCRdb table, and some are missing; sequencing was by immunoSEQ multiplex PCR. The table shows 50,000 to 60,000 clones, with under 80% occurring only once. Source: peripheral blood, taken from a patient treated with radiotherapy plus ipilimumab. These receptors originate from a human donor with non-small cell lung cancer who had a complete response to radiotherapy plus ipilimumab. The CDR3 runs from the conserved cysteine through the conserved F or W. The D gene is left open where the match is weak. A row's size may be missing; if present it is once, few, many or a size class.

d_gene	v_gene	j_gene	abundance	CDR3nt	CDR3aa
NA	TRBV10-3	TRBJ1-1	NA	TGTGCCATCAGATATACGGTGAACACTGAAGCTTTCTTT	CAIRYTVNTEAFF
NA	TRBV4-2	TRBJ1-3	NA	TGTGCCAGCAGCCAAGGGGAGGCTCGGACTGGAAACACCATATATTTT	CASSQGEARTGNTIYF
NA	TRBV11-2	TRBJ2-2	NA	TGTGCCAGCATCCCCGCGGGGGCGGGCGACGAGCTGTTTTTT	CASIPAGAGDELFF
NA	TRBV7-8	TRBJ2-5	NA	TGTGCCAGCAGCTTTTCCACTCGGGAGACCCAGTACTTC	CASSFSTRETQYF
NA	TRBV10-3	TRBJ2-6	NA	TGTGCCATCAGTGAGTTGATGGGGGGATCAAACTCTGGGGCCAACGTCCTGACTTTC	CAISELMGGSNSGANVLTF
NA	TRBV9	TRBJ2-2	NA	TGTGCCAGCAGCGCAAGGGCGGGGAACACCGGGGAGCTGTTTTTT	CASSARAGNTGELFF
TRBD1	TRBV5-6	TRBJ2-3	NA	TGTGCCAGCAGCCAATTGTGGGACAGGGGCGATACGCAGTATTTT	CASSQLWDRGDTQYF
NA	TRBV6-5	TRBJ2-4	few	TGTGCCAGCAGTTACTCGTTTTCCAGCGACATTCAGTACTTC	CASSYSFSSDIQYF
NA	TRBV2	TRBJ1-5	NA	TGTGCCAGCAGTGAAGCCCCTAGGGGGGGAGGACAGCCCCAGCATTTT	CASSEAPRGGGQPQHF
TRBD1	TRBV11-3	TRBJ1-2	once	TGTGCCAGCAGCTCCGCCGGGACAGGCTATGGCTACACCTTC	CASSSAGTGYGYTF
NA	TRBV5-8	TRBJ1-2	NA	TGTGCCAGCAGCCAAAGACAGGATGGCTACACCTTC	CASSQRQDGYTF
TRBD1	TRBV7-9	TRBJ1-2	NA	TGTGCCAGCAGCGTCAGCACAGGGGCAGCTGGCTACACCTTC	CASSVSTGAAGYTF
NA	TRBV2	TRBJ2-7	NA	TGTGCCCCCCGGATGGGAGCTCCGGAGCAGTACTTC	CAPRMGAPEQYF
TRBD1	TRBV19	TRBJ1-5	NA	TGTGCCAGTAGGATGGGGACAGGTCTATTAGACAATCAGCCCCAGCATTTT	CASRMGTGLLDNQPQHF
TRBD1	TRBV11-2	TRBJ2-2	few	TGTGCCAGCAGCTTAGGTGGACAGGGGAGCGCCGGGGAGCTGTTTTTT	CASSLGGQGSAGELFF
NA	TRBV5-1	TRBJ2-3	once	TGCGCCAGCAGCTTGGAGACGGGAAGCGCCGATACGCAGTATTTT	CASSLETGSADTQYF
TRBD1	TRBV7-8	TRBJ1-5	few	TGTGCCAGCACCCCCCTCCCGGGACAGGGATATCAGCCCCAGCATTTT	CASTPLPGQGYQPQHF
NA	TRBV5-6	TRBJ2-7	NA	TGTGCCAGCAGCTTGGCGGGTCAGGGAACTTTTTACGAGCAGTACTTC	CASSLAGQGTFYEQYF
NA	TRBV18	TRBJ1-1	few	TGTGCCAGCTCACCAGACAAGAACACTGAAGCTTTCTTT	CASSPDKNTEAFF
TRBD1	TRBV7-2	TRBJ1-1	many	TGTGCCAGCAGCGTACGCTCCGGGACAGGGAAGTTGAACACTGAAGCTTTCTTT	CASSVRSGTGKLNTEAFF